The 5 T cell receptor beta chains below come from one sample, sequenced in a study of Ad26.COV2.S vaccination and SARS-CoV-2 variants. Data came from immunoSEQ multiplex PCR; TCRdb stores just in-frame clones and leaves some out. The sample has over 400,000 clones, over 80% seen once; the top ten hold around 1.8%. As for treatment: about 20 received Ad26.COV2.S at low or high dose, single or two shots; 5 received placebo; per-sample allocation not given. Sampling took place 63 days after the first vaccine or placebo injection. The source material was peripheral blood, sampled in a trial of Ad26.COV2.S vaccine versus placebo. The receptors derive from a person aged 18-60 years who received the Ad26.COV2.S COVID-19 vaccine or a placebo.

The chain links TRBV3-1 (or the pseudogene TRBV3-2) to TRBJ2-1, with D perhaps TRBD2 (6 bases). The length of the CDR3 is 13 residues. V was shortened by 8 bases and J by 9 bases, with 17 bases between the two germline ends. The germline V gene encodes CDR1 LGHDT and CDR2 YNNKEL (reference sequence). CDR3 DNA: TGTGCCAGCGTCCCTAATTCGGGGGTTGAGCAGTTCTTC. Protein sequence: CASVPNSGVEQFF.

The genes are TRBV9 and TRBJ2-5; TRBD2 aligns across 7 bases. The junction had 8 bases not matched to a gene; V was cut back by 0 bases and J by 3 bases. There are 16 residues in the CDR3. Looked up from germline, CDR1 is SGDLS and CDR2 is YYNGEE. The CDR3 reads CASSVEGSLAEETQYF. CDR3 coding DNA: TGTGCCAGCAGCGTAGAGGGGAGCCTAGCGGAAGAGACCCAGTACTTC. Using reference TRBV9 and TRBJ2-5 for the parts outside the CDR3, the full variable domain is DSGVTQTPKHLITATGQRVTLRCSPRSGDLSVYWYQQSLDQGLQFLIQYYNGEERAKGNILERFSAQQFPDLHSELNLSSLELGDSALYFCASSVEGSLAEETQYFGPGTRLLVL.

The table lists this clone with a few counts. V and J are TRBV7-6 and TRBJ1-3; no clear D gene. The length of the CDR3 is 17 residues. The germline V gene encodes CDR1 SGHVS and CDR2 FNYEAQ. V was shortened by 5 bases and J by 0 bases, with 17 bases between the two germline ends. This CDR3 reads CASSRDIAGVSGNTIYF. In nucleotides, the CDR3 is TGTGCCAGCAGCCGCGACATAGCCGGGGTCTCTGGAAACACCATATATTTT.

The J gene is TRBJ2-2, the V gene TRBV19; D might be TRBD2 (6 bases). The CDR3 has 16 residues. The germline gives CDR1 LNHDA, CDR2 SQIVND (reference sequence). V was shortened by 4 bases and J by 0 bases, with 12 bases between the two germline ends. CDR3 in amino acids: CASSTPAGTNTGELFF. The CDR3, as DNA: TGTGCCAGTAGTACCCCAGCGGGCACGAACACCGGGGAGCTGTTTTTT. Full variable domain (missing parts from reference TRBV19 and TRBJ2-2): DGGITQSPKYLFRKEGQNVTLSCEQNLNHDAMYWYRQDPGQGLRLIYYSQIVNDFQKGDIAEGYSVSREKKESFPLTVTSAQKNPTAFYLCASSTPAGTNTGELFFGEGSRLTVL.

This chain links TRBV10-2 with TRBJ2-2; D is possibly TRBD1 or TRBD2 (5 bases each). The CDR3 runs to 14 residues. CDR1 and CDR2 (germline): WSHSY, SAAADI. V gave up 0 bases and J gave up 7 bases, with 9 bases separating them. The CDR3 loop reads CASSESRGVGELFF. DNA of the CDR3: TGCGCCAGCAGTGAGTCGCGAGGGGTCGGGGAGCTGTTTTTT.